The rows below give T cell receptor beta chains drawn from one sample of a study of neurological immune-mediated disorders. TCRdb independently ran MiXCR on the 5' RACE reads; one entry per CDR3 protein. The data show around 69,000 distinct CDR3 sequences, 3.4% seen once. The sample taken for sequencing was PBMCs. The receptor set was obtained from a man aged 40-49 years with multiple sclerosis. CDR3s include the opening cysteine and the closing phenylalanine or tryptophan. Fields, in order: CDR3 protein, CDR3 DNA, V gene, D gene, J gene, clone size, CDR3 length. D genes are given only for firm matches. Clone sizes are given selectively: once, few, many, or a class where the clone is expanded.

CDR3: CASSSGQGLFSGANVLTF; DNA: TGTGCCAGCAGCTCCGGACAGGGCCTATTCTCTGGGGCCAACGTCCTGACTTTC; V: TRBV7-9; D: TRBD1; J: TRBJ2-6; size: many; length: 18
CDR3: CASSLAGFQETQYF; DNA: TGCGCCAGCAGCTTGGCAGGTTTCCAAGAGACCCAGTACTTC; V: TRBV5-1; D: NA; J: TRBJ2-5; size: many; length: 14
CDR3: CASSSGQHNSPLHF; DNA: TGCGCCAGCAGCTCGGGACAGCATAATTCACCCCTCCACTTT; V: TRBV5-1; D: TRBD1; J: TRBJ1-6; size: many; length: 14
CDR3: CASSLELGRDPDTQYF; DNA: TGCGCCAGCAGCTTGGAGCTGGGAAGGGACCCAGATACGCAGTATTTT; V: TRBV5-1; D: NA; J: TRBJ2-3; size: many; length: 16
CDR3: CATSSTRASLGDTQYF; DNA: TGTGCCACCAGCTCAACTAGGGCCTCCTTGGGGGATACGCAGTATTTT; V: TRBV15; D: NA; J: TRBJ2-3; size: many; length: 16
CDR3: CASSVGQGRTDTQYF; DNA: TGTGCCAGCAGTGTGGGACAGGGGCGCACAGATACGCAGTATTTT; V: TRBV6-1; D: TRBD1; J: TRBJ2-3; size: few; length: 15
CDR3: CASRQYQLAGAASSYNEQFF; DNA: TGTGCCAGCCGGCAGTATCAGCTAGCGGGGGCCGCGAGCTCCTACAATGAGCAGTTCTTC; V: TRBV2; D: TRBD2; J: TRBJ2-1; size: many; length: 20
CDR3: CASSWTRPEAFF; DNA: TGTGCCAGCAGTTGGACCAGGCCTGAAGCTTTCTTT; V: TRBV12-3/TRBV12-4; D: NA; J: TRBJ1-1; size: many; length: 12
CDR3: CAWSGDRSGYTF; DNA: TGTGCCTGGAGTGGGGACAGATCTGGCTACACCTTC; V: TRBV30; D: TRBD1; J: TRBJ1-2; size: many; length: 12
CDR3: CASSYREGTEAFF; DNA: TGTGCCAGCAGTTACCGTGAAGGGACTGAAGCTTTCTTT; V: TRBV27; D: NA; J: TRBJ1-1; size: few; length: 13
CDR3: CSARFGDYRVNRYNEQFF; DNA: TGCAGTGCTAGATTCGGGGACTACCGGGTGAATCGGTACAATGAGCAGTTCTTC; V: TRBV20-1; D: TRBD2; J: TRBJ2-1; size: many; length: 18
CDR3: CASSRRANEKLFF; DNA: TGTGCCAGCAGCCGTCGTGCTAATGAAAAACTGTTTTTT; V: TRBV12-3/TRBV12-4; D: NA; J: TRBJ1-4; size: many; length: 13
CDR3: CASSEWRQNYGYTF; DNA: TGTGCCAGCAGTGAATGGCGGCAGAACTATGGCTACACCTTC; V: TRBV6-1; D: NA; J: TRBJ1-2; size: NA; length: 14
CDR3: CASSLGLAQETQYF; DNA: TGTGCCAGCAGCTTAGGACTGGCTCAGGAGACCCAGTACTTC; V: TRBV7-6; D: NA; J: TRBJ2-5; size: many; length: 14
CDR3: CSPGDPVNTEAFF; DNA: TGCAGCCCGGGGGACCCGGTGAACACTGAAGCTTTCTTT; V: TRBV20-1; D: NA; J: TRBJ1-1; size: many; length: 13
CDR3: CASSLWGAGETQYF; DNA: TGTGCCAGCAGTTTGTGGGGGGCTGGGGAGACCCAGTACTTC; V: TRBV12-3/TRBV12-4; D: NA; J: TRBJ2-5; size: many; length: 14
CDR3: CASSQDDLPKIYEQYF; DNA: TGTGCCAGCAGCCAAGATGACTTGCCCAAGATCTACGAGCAGTACTTC; V: TRBV14; D: NA; J: TRBJ2-7; size: many; length: 16
CDR3: CASSPQREQFF; DNA: TGTGCCAGCAGCCCCCAGCGGGAGCAGTTCTTC; V: TRBV7-8; D: NA; J: TRBJ2-1; size: many; length: 11
CDR3: CASSYTQGQETQYF; DNA: TGTGCCAGCAGTTACACCCAGGGTCAAGAGACCCAGTACTTC; V: TRBV6-5; D: NA; J: TRBJ2-5; size: many; length: 14
CDR3: CSARDGARLAGVEQYF; DNA: TGCAGTGCTAGAGATGGAGCTCGGCTAGCGGGGGTCGAGCAGTACTTC; V: TRBV20-1; D: TRBD2; J: TRBJ2-7; size: many; length: 16
CDR3: CASSGTQASTDTQYF; DNA: TGCGCCAGCAGTGGGACCCAAGCTAGCACAGATACGCAGTATTTT; V: TRBV10-2; D: NA; J: TRBJ2-3; size: many; length: 15
CDR3: CASTLKKGTQYF; DNA: TGTGCCAGCACCCTGAAGAAGGGGACCCAGTACTTC; V: TRBV12-3/TRBV12-4; D: NA; J: TRBJ2-5; size: many; length: 12
CDR3: CASSVSGTDYEQYF; DNA: TGTGCCAGCAGCGTCTCCGGGACAGACTACGAGCAGTACTTC; V: TRBV7-9; D: TRBD1; J: TRBJ2-7; size: many; length: 14
CDR3: CSAFSTGISYEQYF; DNA: TGCAGTGCCTTTTCGACAGGTATCTCCTACGAGCAGTACTTC; V: TRBV20-1; D: NA; J: TRBJ2-7; size: many; length: 14
CDR3: CSASRTGDEQFF; DNA: TGCAGTGCTAGCAGGACAGGGGATGAGCAGTTCTTC; V: TRBV20-1; D: TRBD1; J: TRBJ2-1; size: many; length: 12
CDR3: CASRGLAGGGGELFF; DNA: TGTGCCAGCAGAGGCCTAGCGGGAGGGGGCGGGGAGCTGTTTTTT; V: TRBV12-3/TRBV12-4; D: TRBD2; J: TRBJ2-2; size: many; length: 15
CDR3: CASSLGTAYTDTQYF; DNA: TGCGCCAGCAGCTTGGGGACAGCTTACACAGATACGCAGTATTTT; V: TRBV5-1; D: NA; J: TRBJ2-3; size: many; length: 15
CDR3: CASSLGGLRTDTQYF; DNA: TGTGCCAGCAGCTTAGGGGGACTTCGGACAGATACGCAGTATTTT; V: TRBV7-2; D: NA; J: TRBJ2-3; size: many; length: 15
CDR3: CASSLGGHSAPGYGYTF; DNA: TGTGCCAGCAGCTTGGGGGGACACTCCGCACCGGGCTATGGCTACACCTTC; V: TRBV5-6; D: NA; J: TRBJ1-2; size: many; length: 17
CDR3: CASSLAGGGDGGYTF; DNA: TGCGCCAGCAGCTTGGCGGGCGGAGGCGATGGTGGCTACACCTTC; V: TRBV5-1; D: NA; J: TRBJ1-2; size: many; length: 15
CDR3: CASSHRLAQETQYF; DNA: TGTGCCAGCAGCCACCGACTAGCTCAAGAGACCCAGTACTTC; V: TRBV3-1; D: TRBD2; J: TRBJ2-5; size: many; length: 14
CDR3: CSATGGADQFF; DNA: TGCAGCGCCACAGGGGGCGCGGATCAGTTCTTC; V: TRBV29-1; D: TRBD1; J: TRBJ2-1; size: NA; length: 11
CDR3: CASSFSGLNNEQFF; DNA: TGTGCCAGCAGCTTTAGCGGGTTAAACAATGAGCAGTTCTTC; V: TRBV7-2; D: TRBD2; J: TRBJ2-1; size: many; length: 14
CDR3: CASSLSSAGGGTQYF; DNA: TGTGCCAGCAGTTTATCTTCAGCGGGGGGGGGTACGCAGTATTTT; V: TRBV27; D: TRBD2; J: TRBJ2-3; size: few; length: 15
CDR3: CASSLTVQETQYF; DNA: TGCGCCAGCAGCTTGACAGTTCAAGAGACCCAGTACTTC; V: TRBV5-1; D: NA; J: TRBJ2-5; size: many; length: 13
CDR3: CSVEVRSGRRATEAFF; DNA: TGCAGCGTTGAAGTTAGGTCGGGGAGACGGGCCACTGAAGCTTTCTTT; V: TRBV29-1; D: NA; J: TRBJ1-1; size: many; length: 16
CDR3: CASSHLGQGTIEAFF; DNA: TGCGCCAGCAGCCACCTGGGACAGGGAACAATTGAAGCTTTCTTT; V: TRBV4-1; D: TRBD1; J: TRBJ1-1; size: many; length: 15
CDR3: CASSFKGEQYF; DNA: TGTGCCAGCAGCTTCAAGGGCGAGCAGTACTTC; V: TRBV5-6; D: NA; J: TRBJ2-7; size: many; length: 11
CDR3: CASSDGPYEQYF; DNA: TGTGCCAGCAGTGATGGCCCGTACGAGCAGTACTTC; V: TRBV25-1; D: NA; J: TRBJ2-7; size: many; length: 12
CDR3: CSARDISGITDTQYF; DNA: TGCAGTGCTAGAGATATTAGCGGGATCACAGATACGCAGTATTTT; V: TRBV20-1; D: TRBD2; J: TRBJ2-3; size: many; length: 15
CDR3: CSGGQAPDGTEAFF; DNA: TGCAGTGGTGGCCAGGCTCCGGACGGCACTGAAGCTTTCTTT; V: TRBV20-1; D: NA; J: TRBJ1-1; size: NA; length: 14
CDR3: CASSLSEGQETQYF; DNA: TGCGCCAGCAGCTTGTCGGAAGGCCAAGAGACCCAGTACTTC; V: TRBV5-1; D: NA; J: TRBJ2-5; size: many; length: 14
CDR3: CASSQTWTGTLRVETQYF; DNA: TGTGCCAGCAGCCAGACGTGGACAGGGACCCTCAGAGTAGAGACCCAGTACTTC; V: TRBV7-9; D: TRBD1; J: TRBJ2-5; size: many; length: 18
CDR3: CASTRGGEGATEAFF; DNA: TGCGCCAGCACCCGGGGTGGGGAAGGAGCGACTGAAGCTTTCTTT; V: TRBV5-1; D: NA; J: TRBJ1-1; size: many; length: 15
CDR3: CSAKPLQNMNTEAFF; DNA: TGCAGTGCTAAGCCACTACAGAACATGAACACTGAAGCTTTCTTT; V: TRBV20-1; D: NA; J: TRBJ1-1; size: many; length: 15